A single sample is the source of the 26 T cell receptor beta chains below, sequenced in a study of T cells in Graves' hyperthyroidism and ophthalmopathy. RNA transcripts yielded amplified TCR beta CDR3 regions. Researchers ran a first-round RT-PCR on the TCR CDR3 using the HTBI primer set. TCRdb independently ran MiXCR on the multiplex PCR reads; one entry per CDR3 protein. The profile shows about 250,000 distinct CDR3 sequences, approximately 24% of them singletons. Sequencing used blood. Receptor source: a woman between 40 and 55 years old with Graves' ophthalmopathy.

At least ten counts were recorded for this clonotype. The rearrangement links TRBV28 to TRBJ1-2; possibly TRBD1 for D (5 bases). The ends were cut back, 5 bases at V and 4 bases at J, with 14 bases in the middle. Germline V gives CDR1 MDHEN, CDR2 SYDVKM. The CDR3 has 14 amino acids. DNA of the CDR3: TGTGCCAGCAGTCCCACGGGGGACCTCTATGGCTACACCTTC. Protein sequence: CASSPTGDLYGYTF.

This clonotype was counted only a few times. This likely comes from a read error, as the CDR3 has no conserved phenylalanine or tryptophan at its end. This chain uses TRBV20-1 with TRBJ1-6; 7 bases align to TRBD1. The CDR3 is made up of 16 amino acids. The germline gives CDR1 DFQATT, CDR2 SNEGSKA (reference sequence). Unmatched junction bases numbered 7, after V lost 3 bases and J lost 2 bases. CDR3 region: CSARARGGTYNSPLHL. The CDR3 DNA is TGCAGTGCTAGGGCCAGGGGGGGGACCTATAATTCACCCCTCCACCTT.

DNA of the CDR3: TGTGCCAGCAACCCGACAGGAGGCCAAGAGACCCAGTACTTC. Its translation is CASNPTGGQETQYF. V and J are TRBV6-1 and TRBJ2-5; the D gene is possibly TRBD1 (6 bases). Germline V gives CDR1 MNHNS, CDR2 SASEGT. V was clipped by 7 bases and J by 1 base, with 13 bases between them. This CDR3 contains 14 residues.

The V gene is TRBV12-3 or TRBV12-4, the J gene TRBJ2-5; D is ambiguous. This CDR3 spans 14 amino acids. Trimming removed 2 bases from V and 2 bases from J, with 9 bases in between. The CDR3: CASSLNPPQETQYF. Here the CDR3 DNA reads TGTGCCAGCAGTTTAAACCCACCGCAAGAGACCCAGTACTTC.

This clonotype was detected many times. This rearrangement joins TRBV20-1 to TRBJ2-7; possibly TRBD1 for D (5 bases). Germline CDR1 and CDR2: DFQATT and SNEGSKA (reference sequence). CDR3 length: 15 amino acids. Between the trimmed V and J ends, which lost 6 bases and 4 bases, there was a span of 22 bases. This CDR3 reads CSAQPIARVLYEQYF. DNA for the CDR3: TGCAGTGCCCAACCTATAGCCAGGGTGCTATACGAGCAGTACTTC.

This clonotype was counted ten times or more. The chain employs TRBV15 and TRBJ1-1; D is undetermined. Germline CDR1 LNHNV, CDR2 YYDKDF (reference sequence). Trimming removed 2 bases from V and 5 bases from J, with 12 bases in between. This CDR3 comprises 14 residues. The CDR3 sequence: CATSRTLEGTEAFF. CDR3 DNA sequence: TGTGCCACCAGCAGAACCCTTGAGGGAACTGAAGCTTTCTTT.

J is TRBJ1-5 and V is TRBV6-1; D call uncertain. This CDR3 contains 13 residues. V was cut by 3 bases and J by 4 bases, with 7 bases left in between. Germline-derived CDR1 and CDR2 are MNHNS and SASEGT. This CDR3 is CASSDQTNQPQHF. CDR3 DNA: TGTGCCAGCAGTGATCAGACTAATCAGCCCCAGCATTTT.

At least ten counts were recorded for this clonotype. V is TRBV7-9 and J is TRBJ2-5, with 11 nucleotides matching TRBD1. This CDR3 comprises 17 residues. The junction had 12 bases not matched to a gene; V was cut back by 5 bases and J by 4 bases. The germline CDR1 and CDR2 sequences are SEHNR and FQNEAQ (reference sequence). CDR3 residues: CASSPNSRTGGGETQYF. For the CDR3, the DNA is TGTGCCAGCAGCCCAAATTCTCGGACAGGGGGCGGAGAGACCCAGTACTTC. Full variable domain (remainder filled in from reference TRBV7-9 and TRBJ2-5): DTGVSQNPRHKITKRGQNVTFRCDPISEHNRLYWYRQTLGQGPEFLTYFQNEAQLEKSRLLSDRFSAERPKGSFSTLEIQRTEQGDSAMYLCASSPNSRTGGGETQYFGPGTRLLVL.

The chain couples TRBV11-2 to TRBJ2-2, with D uncertain. Trimming took 0 bases from V and 3 from J, leaving 8 bases between them. The CDR3 sequence is 15 residues long. Germline CDR1 and CDR2: SGHAT and FQNNGV. Here the CDR3 reads CASSLDNQYTGELFF. In nucleotides, the CDR3 is TGTGCCAGCAGCTTAGATAACCAGTACACCGGGGAGCTGTTTTTT.

The table lists this clonotype with many counts. The chain links TRBV27 to TRBJ2-3; TRBD2 matches at 7 bases. Germline V gene sequence: CDR1 MNHEY, CDR2 SMNVEV (reference sequence). The CDR3 totals 14 residues. The V segment lost 2 bases and the J segment 3 bases; nucleotides outside the gene matches: 2. CDR3 nucleotides: TGTGCCAGCAGTTTAGGAGCGGGAACAGATACGCAGTATTTT. Residues: CASSLGAGTDTQYF.

This clonotype was seen ten or more times. The chain couples TRBV28 to TRBJ2-7; D may match TRBD1 or TRBD2 (6 bases each). Between the trimmed V and J ends, which lost 8 bases and 4 bases, there was a span of 18 bases. The germline gives CDR1 MDHEN, CDR2 SYDVKM. The CDR3 is 14 amino acids. The chain's CDR3 is CASSPGGLAYEQYF. In DNA, the CDR3 is TGTGCCAGCTCACCCGGGGGCCTCGCTTACGAGCAGTACTTC.

In its sample, this clonotype was seen many times. The chain recombines TRBV6-5 with TRBJ2-2, with TRBD2 matching 9 bases. The CDR3 length is 15 residues. CDR1 and CDR2 (germline): MNHEY, SVGAGI. V lost 6 bases to trimming and J lost 3 bases; unmatched junction nucleotides: 5. This chain's CDR3 is CASSLRLADTGELFF. The DNA for the CDR3 is TGTGCCAGCAGCCTTAGACTAGCGGACACCGGGGAGCTGTTTTTT.

This clonotype was detected a few times. This chain joins TRBV6-1 and TRBJ2-2, with D perhaps matching TRBD1 (6 bases). Trimming took off 3 bases at V and 6 bases at J, with 11 bases between the two ends. The germline gives CDR1 MNHNS, CDR2 SASEGT. The CDR3 totals 14 residues. The CDR3 protein is CASSDQGFPGELFF. CDR3 DNA: TGTGCCAGCAGTGATCAGGGGTTCCCCGGGGAGCTGTTTTTT.

This sequence joins TRBV5-1 and TRBJ2-2; TRBD2 aligns across 7 bases. Unmatched junction bases numbered 14, after V lost 4 bases and J lost 5 bases. The CDR3 runs to 17 residues. CDR1 is SGHRS, CDR2 YFSETQ, per germline. The CDR3 region is CASSPGRSGTQTGELFF. For the CDR3, the DNA is TGCGCCAGCAGCCCAGGAAGGAGCGGGACCCAAACCGGGGAGCTGTTTTTT.

This clonotype was seen many times. This chain links TRBV5-1 with TRBJ2-7; 8 bases map to TRBD2. The CDR3 is 16 amino acids. With V trimmed by 0 bases and J by 3 bases, 8 bases remained unmatched. Per the germline V gene, CDR1 is SGHRS and CDR2 is YFSETQ. For the CDR3, the DNA is TGCGCCAGCAGCTTGGGAGGGGGTAGCGGGAACTACGAGCAGTACTTC. The encoded protein is CASSLGGGSGNYEQYF.

The chain joins TRBV29-1 to TRBJ1-5; 9 bases are shared with TRBD1. The CDR3 runs 15 residues. V dropped 4 bases and J dropped 1; count of bases not matched to a gene: 5. The germline CDR1 and CDR2 sequences are SQVTM and ANQGSEA. CDR3 sequence: CSVGGDRASNQPQHF. The CDR3 DNA reads as TGCAGCGTTGGGGGGGACAGGGCGAGCAATCAGCCCCAGCATTTT.

This clonotype appeared many times. The chain joins TRBV6-5 to TRBJ1-2, with 9 nucleotides matching TRBD1. CDR1 and CDR2 from the germline V gene are MNHEY and SVGAGI. CDR3 length: 14 residues. The J segment lost 9 bases and the V segment lost 8 bases, leaving 13 bases of the junction unmatched. In DNA, the CDR3 is TGTGCCAGCTCACAACCCGGGACAGGGACAAGCTACACCTTC. Translation: CASSQPGTGTSYTF.

The gene calls are TRBV5-6 and TRBJ1-5; D not resolved. Trimming stripped 0 bases from V and 5 bases from J, with 12 bases between. The CDR3 is 15 amino acids. Germline V gene sequence: CDR1 SGHDT, CDR2 YYEEEE. The CDR3 spells CASSLGSLKDQPQHF. In DNA, the CDR3 is TGTGCCAGCAGCTTGGGTTCACTGAAAGATCAGCCCCAGCATTTT.

The genes are TRBV4-2 and TRBJ1-1; D unresolved. Trimming stripped 6 bases from V and 0 bases from J, with 17 bases between. Per the germline V gene, CDR1 is LGHNA and CDR2 is YNFKEQ. The CDR3 is 16 amino acids. CDR3 nucleotide sequence: TGTGCCAGCAGTCCCGTCGGCCTAGGGATGAACACTGAAGCTTTCTTT. Translation gives CASSPVGLGMNTEAFF.

This clonotype was picked up many times. V usage is TRBV6-5 and J usage is TRBJ1-5, with D perhaps matching TRBD1 (5 bases). Looked up from germline, CDR1 is MNHEY and CDR2 is SVGAGI. The CDR3 is made up of 15 amino acids. Trimming cost V 7 bases and J 9 bases, with 22 bases left between them. DNA for the CDR3: TGTGCCAGCACCGTAGAGATCCGGCAGGGTAGGCCCCAGCATTTT. As protein: CASTVEIRQGRPQHF.

This chain joins TRBV2 and TRBJ1-5; no clear D gene. The CDR3 runs to 14 residues. Deletions cut 2 bases from V and 5 bases from J, with 10 bases between. Germline V gene sequence: CDR1 SNHLY, CDR2 FYNNEI. The CDR3 nucleotides read TGTGCCAGCAGTGAAATCGGCCGCGATCAGCCCCAGCATTTT. Translating gives CASSEIGRDQPQHF.

The chain employs TRBV20-1 and TRBJ2-7; tentative D call: TRBD1 (6 bases). CDR1 is DFQATT and CDR2 is SNEGSKA in the germline V gene (reference sequence). Trimming took off 3 bases at V and 3 bases at J, with 15 bases between the two ends. CDR3 length: 14 amino acids. CDR3 in amino acids: CSARVVGASYEQYF. CDR3 in DNA: TGCAGTGCTAGGGTTGTGGGGGCAAGCTACGAGCAGTACTTC.

The sample holds many counts of this clonotype. The V call is TRBV27, the J call TRBJ1-2, with 8 bases aligning to TRBD1. V dropped 2 bases and J dropped 6; count of bases not matched to a gene: 5. Per the germline V gene, CDR1 is MNHEY and CDR2 is SMNVEV (reference sequence). The CDR3 loop spans 14 amino acids. The CDR3 sequence is CASSLGQGFNGYTF. CDR3 DNA sequence: TGTGCCAGCAGTTTAGGACAGGGTTTCAATGGCTACACCTTC.

This clonotype was counted many times. The V call is TRBV6-5, the J call TRBJ1-1, with 7 bases lining up with TRBD1. Germline CDR1 reads MNHEY; CDR2 reads SVGAGI. V was clipped by 0 bases and J by 3 bases; unmatched bases: 1. This CDR3 spans 14 amino acids. In DNA form, the CDR3 reads TGTGCCAGCAGTTACTCGGGACAGTACACTGAAGCTTTCTTT. It translates to CASSYSGQYTEAFF.

This clonotype has only one observation. The junction differs from germline at one of its ends, possibly a read error. The V and J genes are TRBV12-3 or TRBV12-4 and TRBJ2-7, with a weak D call TRBD2 (5 bases). This CDR3 has 13 amino acids. In DNA, the CDR3 is TGTGCCAGCAGCACGGGGTCCCCCTACGAGCAGTGCTTC. Translation: CASSTGSPYEQCF.

The genes are TRBV11-3 and TRBJ2-7; D is undetermined. Trimming cost V 1 base and J 2 bases, with 12 bases left between them. The CDR3 sequence is 15 residues long. Looked up from germline, CDR1 is SGHNT and CDR2 is YENEEA. The CDR3 sequence: CASSLASRSAYEQYF. The CDR3 DNA reads as TGTGCCAGCAGCTTAGCTTCCCGGAGCGCCTACGAGCAGTACTTC.